Described below is a single T cell receptor beta chain sequence and its context. Its target is not known. This entry comes from a study of naive and memory T cell subsets. CMV status came from CD4+ T cell IFNgamma after overnight CMV lysate stimulation of fresh PBMCs. The CDR3 consists of 17 residues. V lost 6 bases and J lost 1; bases outside the gene matches: 14. The germline V gene has CDR1 LNHDA and CDR2 SQIVND (reference sequence). An equimolar mix of two oligonucleotides served as the beta constant-region primer for TRBC1 and TRBC2. Ligation attached a single-stranded oligonucleotide with a 12-nucleotide UMI and the SP2 primer to the cDNA 3' end. Four rounds of PCR amplified the ligated cDNA using nested alpha and beta constant-region primers plus SP2. MiXCR, run by TCRdb on the UMI-ligation and nested PCR reads, gives a single entry per CDR3 protein. The sample shows about 150,000 distinct CDR3 sequences, over 15% of them seen only once.

The study, taken as a whole, reports: From naive to CM, EM and EMRA, diversity decreased and Gini increased.

This TCR was recovered from a human donor in good health. Source material: naive CD4+ T cells from blood. The genes are TRBV19 and TRBJ2-5, with 7 nucleotides matching TRBD1. The CDR3 DNA sequence: TGTGCCAGTAGGCCGGGACAGACCAAGAGCCTCCAAGAGACCCAGTACTTC. It is translated as CASRPGQTKSLQETQYF. Using reference TRBV19 and TRBJ2-5 for the parts outside the CDR3, the full variable domain is DGGITQSPKYLFRKEGQNVTLSCEQNLNHDAMYWYRQDPGQGLRLIYYSQIVNDFQKGDIAEGYSVSREKKESFPLTVTSAQKNPTAFYLCASRPGQTKSLQETQYFGPGTRLLVL.